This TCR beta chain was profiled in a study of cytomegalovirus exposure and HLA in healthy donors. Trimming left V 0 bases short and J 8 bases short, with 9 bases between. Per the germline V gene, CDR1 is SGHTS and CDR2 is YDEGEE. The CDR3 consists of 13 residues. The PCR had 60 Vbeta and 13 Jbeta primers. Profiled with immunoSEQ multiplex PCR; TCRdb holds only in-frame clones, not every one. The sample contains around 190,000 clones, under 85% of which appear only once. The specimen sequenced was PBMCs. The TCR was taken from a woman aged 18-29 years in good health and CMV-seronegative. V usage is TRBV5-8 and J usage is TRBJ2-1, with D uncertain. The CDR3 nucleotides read TGTGCCAGCAGCTTGGGCCTTAGCTATGAGCAGTTCTTC. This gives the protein CASSLGLSYEQFF.